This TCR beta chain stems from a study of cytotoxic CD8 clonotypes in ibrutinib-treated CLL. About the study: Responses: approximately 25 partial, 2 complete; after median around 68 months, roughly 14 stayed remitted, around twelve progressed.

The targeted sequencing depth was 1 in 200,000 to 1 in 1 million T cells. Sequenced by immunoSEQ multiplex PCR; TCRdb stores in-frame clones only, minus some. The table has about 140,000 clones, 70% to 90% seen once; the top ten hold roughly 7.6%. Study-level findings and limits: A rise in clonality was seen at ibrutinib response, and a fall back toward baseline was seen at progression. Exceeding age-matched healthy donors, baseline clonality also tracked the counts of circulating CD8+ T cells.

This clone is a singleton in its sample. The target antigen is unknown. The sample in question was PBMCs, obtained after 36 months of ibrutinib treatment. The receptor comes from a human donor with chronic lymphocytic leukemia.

CDR3 coding DNA: TGTGCCAGCACCTATCTGCTCCAGGGTGGTTCACCCCTCCACTTT. Its translation: CASTYLLQGGSPLHF. The gene calls are TRBV6-5 and TRBJ1-6, with D possibly TRBD1 on 5 matching bases. Germline CDR1 MNHEY, CDR2 SVGAGI. V dropped 7 bases and J dropped 9 bases, with 19 bases sitting between them. CDR3 length: 15 amino acids.